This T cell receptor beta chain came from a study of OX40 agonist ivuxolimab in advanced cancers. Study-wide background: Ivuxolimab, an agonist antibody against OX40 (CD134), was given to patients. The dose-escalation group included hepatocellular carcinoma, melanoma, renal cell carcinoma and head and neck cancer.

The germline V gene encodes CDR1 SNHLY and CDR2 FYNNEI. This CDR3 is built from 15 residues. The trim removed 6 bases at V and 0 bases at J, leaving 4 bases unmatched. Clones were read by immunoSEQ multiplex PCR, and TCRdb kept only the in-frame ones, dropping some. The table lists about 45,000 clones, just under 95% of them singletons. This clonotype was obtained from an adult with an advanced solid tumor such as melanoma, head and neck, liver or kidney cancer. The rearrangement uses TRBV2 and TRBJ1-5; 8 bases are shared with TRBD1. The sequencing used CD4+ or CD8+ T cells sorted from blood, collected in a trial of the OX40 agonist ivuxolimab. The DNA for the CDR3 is TGTGCCAGCAGAGCGACAGGGGCTAGCAATCAGCCCCAGCATTTT. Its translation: CASRATGASNQPQHF.